These 31 T cell receptor beta chains were sequenced from one sample in a study of sequential checkpoint blockade in melanoma. The treatment denotes: randomized to nivolumab then ipilimumab (arm A) or the reverse (arm B). Measured with immunoSEQ multiplex PCR; TCRdb has only the in-frame clones, and not every one. The data contain about 13,000 clones, roughly a quarter of them singletons. The sequencing here drew on tumor tissue (inferred from file names), taken from a patient given nivolumab and ipilimumab in sequence. The source is a human donor with melanoma.

This clone was observed a handful of times. The chain has TRBV29-1 and TRBJ2-1, with a weak D call TRBD1 (5 bases). The CDR3 is made up of 14 amino acids. Germline CDR1 reads SQVTM; CDR2 reads ANQGSEA. V shed 6 bases and J shed 6 bases, with 18 bases lying between them. CDR3 DNA sequence: TGCAGCGTCCGGATCAGGGTAACCTCCAATGAGCAGTTCTTC. It is translated as CSVRIRVTSNEQFF.

This clone has more than one count but fewer than ten. The chain uses TRBV6-8 and TRBJ2-7; 10 bases map to TRBD2. CDR1 and CDR2 from the germline V gene are MNHGY and SAAAGT. The CDR3 has 18 residues. With V trimmed by 6 bases and J by 2 bases, 16 bases remained unmatched. CDR3 DNA: TGTGCCAGCAGAACAGGGCTCTCTAGCGGGAGAAGAACCTACGAGCAGTACTTC. Protein: CASRTGLSSGRRTYEQYF.

The chain combines TRBV29-1 with TRBJ1-1; TRBD1 agrees at 7 bases. After removal of 3 bases from V and 12 bases from J, the junction contained 10 bases not matched to a gene. Looked up from germline, CDR1 is SQVTM and CDR2 is ANQGSEA. This CDR3 comprises 12 residues. The DNA for the CDR3 is TGCAGCGTTGAGAAAGAGGACAGGAGGACTTTCTTT. It codes for CSVEKEDRRTFF.

This clone was recorded a few times. J is TRBJ2-7 and V is TRBV28; 7 nucleotides align to TRBD1. This CDR3 region has 13 residues. Germline values: CDR1 MDHEN, CDR2 SYDVKM. CDR3 DNA: TGTGCCAGCACCATTCCGGGACAGCAGGTGTGGGCAGTC. Translating gives CASTIPGQQVWAV.

The CDR3 spells CASGISGTYNEQFF. CDR3 bases: TGTGCCAGCGGGATCAGCGGGACCTACAATGAGCAGTTCTTC. The genes are TRBV28 and TRBJ2-1, with 7 nucleotides matching TRBD2. Germline CDR1 reads MDHEN; CDR2 reads SYDVKM. The CDR3 sequence is 14 residues long. J was trimmed by 2 bases and V by 8 bases; bases with no gene match: 6.

The chain is built from TRBV23-1 and TRBJ2-1; D unclear. TRBV23-1 is an ORF; its function is uncertain. Trimming pared 6 bases from V and 4 bases from J, leaving 10 bases between. The CDR3 runs to 13 residues. The CDR3 sequence is CASSLYSYNEQFF. The CDR3 DNA sequence: TGCGCCAGCAGCTTGTACTCATACAATGAGCAGTTCTTC.

This clone was detected a few times. The rearrangement links TRBV2 to TRBJ2-7, with TRBD1 as a possible D gene (6 bases). Trimming removed 4 bases at V and 3 bases at J, with 10 bases between. CDR3 length: 13 amino acids. The germline CDR1 and CDR2 sequences are SNHLY and FYNNEI. This CDR3 reads CASSGTEYYEQYF. Here the CDR3 DNA reads TGTGCCAGCAGTGGGACAGAGTACTACGAGCAGTACTTC.

This clone was detected a few times. The V call is TRBV7-1, the J call TRBJ1-2; TRBD1 aligns across 7 bases. TRBV7-1 is reported as an ORF; its role is uncertain. The CDR3 totals 13 residues. With V trimmed by 5 bases and J by 5 bases, 5 bases remained unmatched. The CDR3 is CASSAGQFYGYTF. The CDR3 nucleotides are TGTGCCAGCAGCGCGGGACAGTTTTATGGCTACACCTTC.

This clone was found a few times. The chain combines TRBV28 with TRBJ2-5, with D uncertain. The V gene lost 7 bases and the J gene lost 5 bases, with 14 bases spanning the gap. The CDR3 spans 13 residues. The germline V gene encodes CDR1 MDHEN and CDR2 SYDVKM. CDR3 region: CASTPAMAETQYF. The CDR3 bases are TGTGCCAGCACCCCCGCGATGGCGGAGACCCAGTACTTC.

This chain joins TRBV11-3 and TRBJ2-7, with TRBD2 as a possible D gene (6 bases). The V end lost 4 bases, the J end lost 1 base, and 17 bases lay between the germline ends. This CDR3 spans 16 amino acids. Germline CDR1 reads SGHNT; CDR2 reads YENEEA. The CDR3 nucleotides read TGTGCCAGCAGCTCCGGTCCCGGGAGAGGGTCCTACGAGCAGTACTTC. This translates into CASSSGPGRGSYEQYF.

This clone was observed a handful of times. The DNA of the CDR3 is TGTGCCAGCAGTTACCCCCCCCTCTCCTACAATGAGCAGTTCTTC. This translates into CASSYPPLSYNEQFF. V usage is TRBV6-8 and J usage is TRBJ2-1; D remains unclear. The CDR3 has 15 amino acids. Germline V gene sequence: CDR1 MNHGY, CDR2 SAAAGT. V lost 2 bases and J lost 0, with 8 bases in between.

This clone came up once. The chain recombines TRBV18 with TRBJ2-2; 9 bases align to TRBD2. The CDR3 is 19 residues long. CDR1 is KGHSH and CDR2 is LQKENI in the germline V gene. The junction had 17 bases not matched to a gene; V was cut back by 2 bases and J by 7 bases. The CDR3: CASSPFLDPLGLAFGELFF. CDR3 in DNA: TGTGCCAGCTCACCATTTCTCGATCCCCTTGGACTAGCGTTCGGGGAGCTGTTTTTT.

The J gene is TRBJ2-2, the V gene TRBV19; 10 nucleotides match TRBD1. The CDR3 is 17 residues long. With 10 bases clipped from V and 5 bases from J, the junction kept 16 bases outside the gene matches. Germline loops: CDR1 LNHDA, CDR2 SQIVND (reference sequence). DNA for the CDR3: TGTGCCACCGATAGTCCTAGGGACAGGGGATTGACCGGGGAGCTGTTTTTT. Its protein product is CATDSPRDRGLTGELFF.

This clone was counted only a few times. The chain combines TRBV11-3 with TRBJ2-1, with 10 bases fitting TRBD2. The CDR3 consists of 18 residues. The junction had 18 bases not matched to a gene; V was cut back by 5 bases and J by 8 bases. The germline V gene encodes CDR1 SGHNT and CDR2 YENEEA. Here the CDR3 DNA reads TGTGCCAGCAGCCGTAGTCGGACTAGCGGAGCTATCATCGATGAGCAGTTCTTC. Translated: CASSRSRTSGAIIDEQFF.

This clone was recorded only once. The V gene is TRBV19, the J gene TRBJ2-1; 9 positions match TRBD1. After removal of 5 bases from V and 7 bases from J, the junction contained 9 bases not matched to a gene. CDR1 LNHDA and CDR2 SQIVND come from the germline V gene (reference sequence). This CDR3 spans 15 amino acids. CDR3 in amino acids: CASSYWDREVNEQFF. CDR3 in DNA: TGTGCCAGTAGTTATTGGGACAGGGAAGTAAATGAGCAGTTCTTC.

The chain couples TRBV16 to TRBJ1-2, with 9 bases aligning to TRBD1. J lost 8 bases, V lost 4 bases, and 5 bases had no gene match. CDR3 length: 13 amino acids. The germline gives CDR1 KGHSY, CDR2 FQNENV. The CDR3: CASSPDRGWGYTF. The CDR3 region has the DNA TGTGCCAGCAGCCCGGACAGGGGCTGGGGCTACACCTTC.

By sample share, this clone is medium-sized. The chain links TRBV11-3 to TRBJ2-1; TRBD2 aligns across 8 bases. Germline loops: CDR1 SGHNT, CDR2 YENEEA. This CDR3 comprises 20 residues. V shed 6 bases, J shed 4 bases, and the junction held 23 bases outside the gene matches. The DNA for the CDR3 is TGTGCCAGCAGACGACCGGGGACTAGACCCGGTGTTGGGATGTACAATGAGCAGTTCTTC. This codes for CASRRPGTRPGVGMYNEQFF.

The chain employs TRBV25-1 and TRBJ2-1; 12 bases align to TRBD2. The ends lost 1 base at V and 12 bases at J; junction bases unmatched: 7. The CDR3 is 15 residues long. CDR1 and CDR2 (germline): MGHDK, SYGVNS. CDR3 loop: CASSELSPTSGRQFF. The CDR3 nucleotides read TGTGCCAGCAGTGAATTATCCCCGACTAGCGGGAGGCAGTTCTTC. Full variable domain (remainder filled in from reference TRBV25-1 and TRBJ2-1): EADIYQTPRYLVIGTGKKITLECSQTMGHDKMYWYQQDPGMELHLIHYSYGVNSTEKGDLSSESTVSRIRTEHFPLTLESARPSHTSQYLCASSELSPTSGRQFFGPGTRLTVL.

This clone was observed a handful of times. The V call is TRBV15, the J call TRBJ2-5; D could derive from TRBD1 or TRBD2 (5 bases each). The CDR3 runs 15 residues. Between the trimmed V and J ends, which lost 0 bases and 4 bases, there was a span of 12 bases. Germline CDR1 reads LNHNV; CDR2 reads YYDKDF (reference sequence). The CDR3 loop is CATSRDGGVTETQYF. As DNA, the CDR3 is TGTGCCACCAGCAGAGATGGGGGAGTTACAGAGACCCAGTACTTC.

This clone was detected only once. The chain employs TRBV19 and TRBJ1-2, with 7 bases aligning to TRBD1. CDR1 is LNHDA and CDR2 is SQIVND in the germline V gene (reference sequence). The CDR3 consists of 15 residues. V gave up 6 bases and J gave up 1 base; unmatched junction bases: 8. The CDR3 loop is CASSTGTDFNYGYTF. The CDR3 nucleotides are TGTGCCAGTAGCACCGGGACAGACTTTAACTATGGCTACACCTTC. The full variable domain, completed using reference TRBV19 and TRBJ1-2, is DGGITQSPKYLFRKEGQNVTLSCEQNLNHDAMYWYRQDPGQGLRLIYYSQIVNDFQKGDIAEGYSVSREKKESFPLTVTSAQKNPTAFYLCASSTGTDFNYGYTFGSGTRLTVV.

The chain couples TRBV28 to TRBJ1-3; 8 bases are a match to TRBD1. J gave up 3 bases and V 6 bases, and 10 bases lay outside the gene matches. CDR3 size: 16 residues. Germline CDR1 MDHEN, CDR2 SYDVKM. CDR3 DNA: TGTGCCAGCAGACTCCCGCAGGGGGCTGGTGGAAACACCATATATTTT. This sequence encodes CASRLPQGAGGNTIYF.

The chain combines TRBV6-8 with TRBJ2-7, with no clear D. V lost 6 bases and J 3 bases, leaving 12 bases between the germline ends. Germline V gene sequence: CDR1 MNHGY, CDR2 SAAAGT. This CDR3 has 13 residues. CDR3 DNA: TGTGCCAGCAGATCTTCAGTAAACTACGAGCAGTACTTC. It yields the protein CASRSSVNYEQYF.

This clone was counted many times. The V gene is TRBV11-3, the J gene TRBJ2-1; 12 positions agree with TRBD2. Looked up from germline, CDR1 is SGHNT and CDR2 is YENEEA. Unmatched junction bases numbered 3, after V lost 5 bases and J lost 4 bases. There are 15 residues in the CDR3. This chain's CDR3 is CASSLTSGRYNEQFF. The DNA of the CDR3 is TGTGCCAGCAGCCTCACTAGCGGGAGGTACAATGAGCAGTTCTTC.

This clone has just a few counts. The chain links TRBV11-3 to TRBJ2-1, with D possibly TRBD2 on 6 matching bases. Germline V gene lookup returns CDR1 SGHNT and CDR2 YENEEA. The CDR3 has 15 amino acids. V lost 3 bases, J lost 4 bases, and 13 bases lay in between. This chain's CDR3 is CASSLGLARYNEQFF. In nucleotides, the CDR3 is TGTGCCAGCAGCTTGGGGCTAGCGAGGTACAATGAGCAGTTCTTC.

Points on this clone: Sequence at one end of the junction differs from germline and may be a read error. The chain has TRBV19 and TRBJ1-5; the D gene is possibly TRBD1 (5 bases). CDR1 is LNHDA, CDR2 SQIVND, per germline (reference sequence). This CDR3 spans 13 amino acids. CDR3 sequence (DNA): TGTGCCAGTAGTATAGAGGACGGCCCGGGGCAGAATTTT. Translating gives CASSIEDGPGQNF.

This chain uses TRBV28 with TRBJ2-7, with a tentative D call TRBD1 (5 bases). Germline CDR1 reads MDHEN; CDR2 reads SYDVKM. The CDR3 runs to 15 residues. Deletions cut 3 bases from V and 2 bases from J, with 14 bases between. CDR3 bases: TGTGCCAGCAGTTTCGCAGGGCCGAATCCCTACGAGCAGTACTTC. Protein sequence: CASSFAGPNPYEQYF.

V gene TRBV6-8 combines with J gene TRBJ2-1, with D possibly matching TRBD1 (6 bases). From germline, CDR1 is MNHGY and CDR2 SAAAGT. This CDR3 is 14 amino acids long. With 5 bases removed from V and 4 bases from J, the gap between germline ends came to 12 bases. The CDR3 DNA sequence: TGTGCCAGCAGTCACGGACAGACGTACAATGAGCAGTTCTTC. Translating it yields CASSHGQTYNEQFF.

This clone ranks as medium-sized (0.01 to 0.1%). The J gene is TRBJ1-1, the V gene TRBV28; D may be TRBD1 (5 bases). CDR1 and CDR2 (germline): MDHEN, SYDVKM. The CDR3 extends over 16 amino acids. V was clipped by 1 base and J by 3 bases, with 15 bases between them. The CDR3 sequence: CASSLFTWGEDTEAFF. CDR3 coding DNA: TGTGCCAGCAGTTTATTTACATGGGGGGAGGACACTGAAGCTTTCTTT.

V is TRBV28 and J is TRBJ2-1; 7 bases match TRBD2. The germline CDR1 and CDR2 sequences are MDHEN and SYDVKM. The trim removed 1 base at V and 1 base at J, leaving 4 bases unmatched. This CDR3 has 16 residues. This CDR3 is CASSLFSGSSYNEQFF. CDR3 bases: TGTGCCAGCAGTTTATTTAGCGGGTCGTCCTACAATGAGCAGTTCTTC.

This chain links TRBV19 with TRBJ1-5, with D maybe TRBD1 (6 bases). Germline V gene lookup returns CDR1 LNHDA and CDR2 SQIVND (reference sequence). Trimming left V 4 bases short and J 1 base short, with 11 bases between. This CDR3 has 15 residues. The chain's CDR3 is CASSTGVSSNQPQHF. In DNA, the CDR3 is TGTGCCAGTAGTACAGGGGTATCGAGCAATCAGCCCCAGCATTTT.

This chain uses TRBV25-1 with TRBJ2-3, with TRBD2 matching over 8 bases. CDR1 and CDR2 (germline): MGHDK, SYGVNS. The V segment lost 6 bases and the J segment 6 bases; nucleotides outside the gene matches: 14. CDR3 length equals 16 residues. CDR3 sequence: CASRGLSGSRSDTQYF. The CDR3 nucleotides are TGTGCCAGCAGAGGTTTGAGCGGGAGTAGGTCCGATACGCAGTATTTT. The full variable domain, in which reference TRBV25-1 and TRBJ2-3 provide the parts outside the CDR3, is EADIYQTPRYLVIGTGKKITLECSQTMGHDKMYWYQQDPGMELHLIHYSYGVNSTEKGDLSSESTVSRIRTEHFPLTLESARPSHTSQYLCASRGLSGSRSDTQYFGPGTRLTVL.